Presented here are 28 T cell receptor beta chains from one specimen sequenced in a study of cytomegalovirus exposure and HLA in healthy donors. The PCR employed 60 Vbeta primers together with 13 Jbeta primers. The data were produced by immunoSEQ multiplex PCR, yet TCRdb's version contains in-frame clones alone and is incomplete. The data contain about 180,000 clones, about four fifths of them singletons. The specimen sequenced was PBMCs. These receptors originate from a man aged 35 to 55 in good health and CMV-seronegative.

This clone came up a few times. V gene TRBV6-4 combines with J gene TRBJ2-1; 10 bases are a match to TRBD2. CDR1 and CDR2 from the germline V gene are MRHNA and SNTAGT. V dropped 10 bases and J dropped 3; count of bases not matched to a gene: 9. CDR3 length: 15 residues. CDR3 nucleotide sequence: TGTGCCATCCCTGGGAGCGGGGGGGACTACAATGAGCAGTTCTTC. Its protein is CAIPGSGGDYNEQFF.

V usage is TRBV11-1 and J usage is TRBJ2-3; 9 bases match TRBD2. Germline CDR1 is SGHAT and CDR2 is FQDESV (reference sequence). CDR3 length equals 15 residues. V shed 3 bases and J 1 base; nucleotides not matched to a gene: 2. The CDR3 loop is CASSFSGGRTDTQYF. The CDR3 DNA is TGTGCCAGCAGCTTCAGCGGGGGGCGCACAGATACGCAGTATTTT.

The rearrangement links TRBV11-3 to TRBJ1-1; D call uncertain. CDR1 is SGHNT and CDR2 is YENEEA in the germline V gene. Trimming shortened V by 0 bases and J by 6 bases, and 17 bases separated the two germline ends. The CDR3 totals 16 residues. CDR3 in DNA: TGTGCCAGCAGCTTAGATTCTCGGTTCGGAGCGTCTGAAGCTTTCTTT. Translated, it gives CASSLDSRFGASEAFF.

The chain joins TRBV5-1 to TRBJ1-4; possible D gene TRBD1, 6 bases. The V gene's germline CDR1 is SGHRS and CDR2 YFSETQ. The CDR3 runs 13 residues. Trimming removed 2 bases from V and 8 bases from J, with 10 bases in between. CDR3 nucleotide sequence: TGCGCCAGCAGCTTCTCACAGGGAGAAAAACTGTTTTTT. It codes for CASSFSQGEKLFF.

The chain combines TRBV2 with TRBJ2-1, with D tentatively TRBD1 (5 bases). Trimming removed 7 bases at V and 4 bases at J, with 11 bases between. The CDR3 extends over 13 amino acids. Looked up from germline, CDR1 is SNHLY and CDR2 is FYNNEI. DNA of the CDR3: TGTGCCAGCATAGGAAGGGGTTACAATGAGCAGTTCTTC. Its translation is CASIGRGYNEQFF. The variable domain in full, completed from reference TRBV2 and TRBJ2-1, reads EPEVTQTPSHQVTQMGQEVILRCVPISNHLYFYWYRQILGQKVEFLVSFYNNEISEKSEIFDDQFSVERPDGSNFTLKIRSTKLEDSAMYFCASIGRGYNEQFFGPGTRLTVL.

V and J are TRBV7-6 and TRBJ1-2, with 8 bases that match TRBD1. Germline V gives CDR1 SGHVS, CDR2 FNYEAQ. The V and J ends lost 5 bases and 9 bases, in that order; junction bases with no gene match: 14. CDR3 size: 15 residues. This CDR3 is CASSQKTGASRRYTF. CDR3 DNA: TGTGCCAGCAGCCAAAAGACAGGGGCATCAAGGCGCTACACCTTC.

As for this clone: Other DNA sequences in this sample translate to the same CDR3. The chain links TRBV28 to TRBJ1-2, with 10 bases that match TRBD1. The CDR3 loop spans 16 amino acids. With 5 bases clipped from V and 4 bases from J, the junction kept 10 bases outside the gene matches. Per germline, CDR1 MDHEN and CDR2 SYDVKM. DNA for the CDR3: TGTGCCAGCAGTCCCCCCCAATGGACAGGGGGCTATGGCTACACCTTC. Protein product: CASSPPQWTGGYGYTF.

The chain is built from TRBV5-8 and TRBJ1-5, with 8 positions matching TRBD1. CDR1 is SGHTS, CDR2 YDEGEE, per germline. The junction had 6 bases not matched to a gene; V was cut back by 8 bases and J by 2 bases. This CDR3 has 14 amino acids. CDR3: CASQGARGNQPQHF. The CDR3 DNA follows: TGTGCCAGTCAGGGGGCGCGGGGCAATCAGCCCCAGCATTTT.

This clone was counted only a few times. The gene calls are TRBV5-6 and TRBJ1-2; D uncertain. The CDR3 consists of 14 residues. Germline V CDR1 and CDR2: SGHDT, YYEEEE. Trimming removed 0 bases at V and 1 base at J, with 7 bases between. CDR3 bases: TGTGCCAGCAGCTTGGGCGGTGGTAACTATGGCTACACCTTC. Translated: CASSLGGGNYGYTF.

The V gene is TRBV6-5, the J gene TRBJ1-2, with unresolved D. The CDR3 loop spans 14 amino acids. Trimming took off 0 bases at V and 3 bases at J, with 8 bases between the two ends. Germline V CDR1 and CDR2: MNHEY, SVGAGI. CDR3 DNA: TGTGCCAGCAGTTACTCGAGCCAATACTATGGCTACACCTTC. Translating it yields CASSYSSQYYGYTF.

The DNA of the CDR3 is TGTGCCAGCAGTCGTGGACAGGGGGCGTTTGGGGAGCTGTTTTTT. It translates to CASSRGQGAFGELFF. The J gene is TRBJ2-2, the V gene TRBV5-4, with 11 bases lining up with TRBD1. V lost 5 bases to trimming and J lost 8 bases; unmatched junction nucleotides: 8. Germline assignment: CDR1 SGHNT and CDR2 YYREEE (reference sequence). CDR3 size: 15 residues. Filled out from reference TRBV5-4 and TRBJ2-2, the complete variable domain reads ETGVTQSPTHLIKTRGQQVTLRCSSQSGHNTVSWYQQALGQGPQFIFQYYREEENGRGNFPPRFSGLQFPNYSSELNVNALELDDSALYLCASSRGQGAFGELFFGEGSRLTVL.

This chain joins TRBV7-9 and TRBJ2-7; D is ambiguous. V lost 5 bases and J lost 3, with 5 bases in between. The CDR3 is 11 residues long. Germline V lookup: CDR1 SEHNR, CDR2 FQNEAQ (reference sequence). CDR3 amino acids: CASSPLYEQYF. For the CDR3, the DNA is TGTGCCAGCAGCCCACTCTACGAGCAGTACTTC.

The chain combines TRBV28 with TRBJ2-1; possible D gene TRBD2, 5 bases. The CDR3 is 17 amino acids. Deletions cut 2 bases from V and 3 bases from J, with 17 bases between. The germline V gene has CDR1 MDHEN and CDR2 SYDVKM. The CDR3 region has the DNA TGTGCCAGCAGTTTAAAGGCCGGGAACAGCCTCTACAATGAGCAGTTCTTC. Protein product: CASSLKAGNSLYNEQFF.

The chain has TRBV9 and TRBJ2-1, with D perhaps TRBD2 (5 bases). Looked up from germline, CDR1 is SGDLS and CDR2 is YYNGEE. The V and J ends lost 0 bases and 7 bases respectively, with 11 bases between them. The CDR3 extends over 14 amino acids. The DNA for the CDR3 is TGTGCCAGCAGCGTAGAGGAGGCACGAAATGAGCAGTTCTTC. It yields the protein CASSVEEARNEQFF.

This chain uses TRBV19 with TRBJ2-5; TRBD1 might be the D (6 bases). Germline CDR1 and CDR2: LNHDA and SQIVND (reference sequence). This CDR3 is 13 amino acids long. V gave up 8 bases and J gave up 2 bases, with 12 bases separating them. This CDR3 is CASSRTDQETQYF. The CDR3 coding sequence is TGTGCCAGTTCCCGGACAGATCAAGAGACCCAGTACTTC.

V is TRBV9 and J is TRBJ2-7; 9 bases fit TRBD1. CDR1 is SGDLS, CDR2 YYNGEE, per germline. The CDR3 spans 15 residues. Losses at the gene ends were 0 bases for V and 6 bases for J; bases not matched to a gene: 7. The CDR3 DNA sequence: TGTGCCAGCAGCGTAGAAAGGGACAGGGACACCGAGCAGTACTTC. Amino acids: CASSVERDRDTEQYF. The whole variable domain, filled in from reference TRBV9 and TRBJ2-7, reads DSGVTQTPKHLITATGQRVTLRCSPRSGDLSVYWYQQSLDQGLQFLIQYYNGEERAKGNILERFSAQQFPDLHSELNLSSLELGDSALYFCASSVERDRDTEQYFGPGTRLTVT.

A few counts support this clone. The chain uses TRBV21-1 and TRBJ2-7; the table's D call, TRBD1, has no DNA check behind it. TRBV21-1 is labeled a pseudogene. The CDR3 contains 19 residues. CDR3 protein: CASSIGDRGLVPVPYEQYF. As DNA, the CDR3 is TGTGCCAGCAGCATAGGGGACAGGGGTTTGGTGCCAGTGCCCTACGAGCAGTACTTC.

The V call is TRBV28, the J call TRBJ1-5; 7 nucleotides align to TRBD1. This CDR3 spans 16 amino acids. J was trimmed by 0 bases and V by 7 bases; bases with no gene match: 9. CDR1 MDHEN and CDR2 SYDVKM come from the germline V gene. The CDR3 region has the DNA TGTGCCAGCACCCTCGGGACAGCTTATAGCAATCAGCCCCAGCATTTT. Translation gives CASTLGTAYSNQPQHF.

The chain is built from TRBV16 and TRBJ2-7; TRBD2 agrees at 10 bases. The CDR3 is 15 amino acids. The germline V gene encodes CDR1 KGHSY and CDR2 FQNENV. Trimming removed 2 bases from V and 7 bases from J; junction bases left unmatched: 8. The CDR3 here is CASSQPSSGSGEQYF. The CDR3 bases are TGTGCCAGCAGCCAACCGTCTAGCGGGAGCGGGGAGCAGTACTTC.

This clone was counted only a few times. For the CDR3, the DNA is TGTGCCAGCAGCTTAGGCCTCGGGGGACAGGGGGAGACCCAGTACTTC. It yields the protein CASSLGLGGQGETQYF. The chain uses TRBV11-2 and TRBJ2-5; 10 bases map to TRBD1. Germline loops: CDR1 SGHAT, CDR2 FQNNGV. The junction had 7 bases not matched to a gene; V was cut back by 1 base and J by 5 bases. The CDR3 runs to 16 residues.

This clone is judged medium-sized. Other DNA sequences within the sample encode an identical CDR3. This chain connects TRBV6-5 to TRBJ1-3; 7 bases map to TRBD1. CDR3 length equals 15 residues. Germline trimming cut 0 bases from V and 4 bases from J; bases unmatched to any gene: 3. The germline gives CDR1 MNHEY, CDR2 SVGAGI. The CDR3 DNA sequence: TGTGCCAGCAGTTACTCGCAGGGGGAAGGAAACACCATATATTTT. Encoded protein: CASSYSQGEGNTIYF.

This rearrangement joins TRBV4-3 to TRBJ2-5, with TRBD1 identical over 9 bases. The CDR3 length is 16 residues. The junction had 4 bases not matched to a gene; V was cut back by 1 base and J by 1 base. Germline V gene lookup returns CDR1 LGHNA and CDR2 YSLEER. DNA of the CDR3: TGCGCCAGCAGCCAAGGGGACAGGGTACCCCAAGAGACCCAGTACTTC. Translation gives CASSQGDRVPQETQYF.

The chain couples TRBV7-3 to TRBJ2-3; TRBD2 agrees at 7 bases. The CDR3 spans 14 residues. Germline CDR1 is SGHTA and CDR2 is FQGTGA. After removal of 5 bases from V and 5 bases from J, the junction contained 7 bases not matched to a gene. The CDR3 protein is CASSPGLEGDTQYF. The CDR3 bases are TGTGCCAGCAGCCCCGGACTAGAGGGAGATACGCAGTATTTT.

This rearrangement joins TRBV28 to TRBJ2-7, with 11 bases fitting TRBD1. Per germline, CDR1 MDHEN and CDR2 SYDVKM. V lost 6 bases and J lost 0; bases outside the gene matches: 4. The CDR3 contains 15 residues. The CDR3 region has the DNA TGTGCCAGCAGCTCCGGGACAGGGGGCTCCTACGAGCAGTACTTC. Its translation: CASSSGTGGSYEQYF. Combining the CDR3 with reference TRBV28 and TRBJ2-7 gives the whole variable domain DVKVTQSSRYLVKRTGEKVFLECVQDMDHENMFWYRQDPGLGLRLIYFSYDVKMKEKGDIPEGYSVSREKKERFSLILESASTNQTSMYLCASSSGTGGSYEQYFGPGTRLTVT.

The table lists this clone with a few counts. V is TRBV2 and J is TRBJ1-4; 9 bases line up with TRBD1. Germline V CDR1 and CDR2: SNHLY, FYNNEI. CDR3 length: 17 amino acids. J was trimmed by 0 bases and V by 8 bases; bases with no gene match: 10. The CDR3 region is CASVEGQGFATNEKLFF. In DNA form, the CDR3 reads TGTGCCAGCGTCGAGGGACAGGGTTTTGCAACTAATGAAAAACTGTTTTTT.

The V call is TRBV4-3, the J call TRBJ2-2, with D possibly matching TRBD2 (5 bases). Trimming removed 1 base at V and 4 bases at J, with 13 bases between. Germline values: CDR1 LGHNA, CDR2 YSLEER. The CDR3 runs to 16 residues. The chain's CDR3 is CASSQAEGLGTGELFF. CDR3 DNA sequence: TGCGCCAGCAGCCAAGCTGAGGGTCTCGGCACCGGGGAGCTGTTTTTT.

The J gene is TRBJ1-1, the V gene TRBV9; the D gene is possibly TRBD1 (6 bases). V lost 2 bases to trimming and J lost 5 bases, with 16 bases between them. Looked up from germline, CDR1 is SGDLS and CDR2 is YYNGEE. This CDR3 spans 15 amino acids. CDR3 coding DNA: TGTGCCAGCAGCGTGACAGGTTCGGGCGTAACTGAAGCTTTCTTT. This encodes CASSVTGSGVTEAFF.

The gene calls are TRBV4-2 and TRBJ2-5; 12 nucleotides agree with TRBD2. The CDR3 sequence is 17 residues long. The ends lost 3 bases at V and 5 bases at J; junction bases unmatched: 10. The germline CDR1 and CDR2 sequences are LGHNA and YNFKEQ. The CDR3 reads CASSQGLAGEEWETQYF. CDR3 bases: TGTGCCAGCAGCCAGGGACTAGCGGGCGAGGAATGGGAGACCCAGTACTTC.